This T cell receptor beta chain originates from a study of blood T cell repertoires in COVID-19 (TCRdb year 2020). For the study in its entirety: The collaborator samples originated in the United States, Italy and Spain and spanned the acute and convalescent phases of COVID-19. The repertoires were made available in a free public database intended to serve as a resource for research on the immune response to SARS-CoV-2. Samples were obtained from the ongoing ImmuneRACE study (first 160 participants) and from 1,254 subjects provided by 6 global collaborators. Subjects who had been exposed to COVID-19, were actively infected with it, or had recovered from it provided the deeply sampled blood TCRbeta repertoires that made up the dataset. Nearly every sample came with metadata listing a de-identified subject ID, COVID-19 status, age in years and sex. HLA class I and class II types, where available, came from metadata supplied by the sample provider rather than from assay-based typing. The prospective study material was composed of cDNA or gDNA derived from T cells, B-cell-depleted T cells, or PBMCs. On the study overall, not on this receptor specifically: Clinical and demographic metadata were provided uncurated, with the amount varying by source and participant.

TCRbeta CDR3 regions were amplified from genomic DNA by means of the immunoSEQ Assay, a bias-controlled multiplex PCR. From the authors' description of their analysis: Nucleated cell counts per sample were estimated from amplification of reference gene primers within the assay. Sequence reads were collapsed and filtered to measure the absolute abundance of every unique TCRbeta CDR3 rearrangement. For each sample, productive Simpson clonality was calculated as the square root of Simpson's diversity index across productive rearrangements. TCRdb limited this immuneACCESS table to in-frame rearrangements with V and J called. A share of clones is missing; checked studies link under half to unresolved V genes, and the rest is unexplained. V and J calls and clone size are copied from that table; D and trimming were computed from the DNA. For this sample the table gives 260,000 or so clones, of which roughly 88% were detected only once. Roughly 1.2% of the sample lies in the top ten.

Participants in the prospective study were enrolled through a virtual design, were aged roughly 18 to 100 years, and lived in 20 to 30 United States geographic areas. In the prospective study, participants were assigned to cohorts based on the clinical history participants reported in a screening survey and a study questionnaire. In the prospective study, mobile phlebotomists collected whole blood, serum and a nasopharyngeal or oropharyngeal swab from each participant. Over an approximately 2-month period, participants in the prospective study had the option of providing additional blood draws and questionnaires. Blood samples from the prospective study were shipped frozen or at room temperature prior to DNA extraction. V is clipped by 3 bases and J by 1 base, and the sequence between their germline boundaries is 12 bases long. From cysteine to phenylalanine, the CDR3 is 15 amino acids long. Only the CDR3 DNA stays, 45 bases, in frame from base 1. CDR1 and CDR2 were assigned from the germline V gene as KGHSH and LQKENI.

On this clone: It lacks a known antigen. The input lacks base qualities; no much larger clone sits a single base away.

The V and J genes are TRBV18 and TRBJ1-1; the D gene is possibly TRBD1, with 5 bases matching. This receptor was taken from a woman between 40 and 55 years old with acute COVID-19. The source material was PBMCs or T cells enriched from blood (not recorded which). In nucleotides, the sequence is TGTGCCAGCTCACCCACCTTGGGGGGGAACACTGAAGCTTTCTTT. Its translation is CASSPTLGGNTEAFF.